This TCR beta chain was profiled in a study of blood T cell repertoires in COVID-19. Study-wide context: The United States, Italy and Spain were the sources of the acute and convalescent COVID-19 samples. The analysed material was cDNA or gDNA that came from T cells, B-cell-depleted T cells, or PBMCs.

Original processing notes: Reference gene primer amplification gave nucleated cell count estimates. Clones were read by immunoSEQ multiplex PCR, and TCRdb kept only the in-frame ones, dropping some. The D gene and trimming were derived from the DNA, and the V and J assignments and clone size from that table. The repertoire has some 670,000 clones, 75% to 90% of them found once; the top ten carry more than 0.25%. V trimming: 6 bases; J trimming: 11 bases; junction bases outside the gene matches: 9. The CDR3 has 12 amino acids. Looked up from germline, CDR1 is MNHEY and CDR2 is SVGAGI. The origin of this receptor is a woman under 30 with acute or convalescent COVID-19. Input material: peripheral blood. The chain recombines TRBV6-5 with TRBJ1-1; 7 nucleotides match TRBD1. CDR3 DNA: TGTGCCAGCAGAACGGAGGGCAGGGGGGCTTTCTTT. Translation gives CASRTEGRGAFF.